These 24 T cell receptor beta chains were all obtained from the same sample, sequenced in a study of CD8 T cells in Susac syndrome. RNA, at about 0.45 to 1 ug, was reverse transcribed with random hexamers. Each CDR3 protein is one row after TCRdb ran MiXCR on the immunoSEQ multiplex PCR reads. The repertoire holds approximately 200,000 distinct CDR3 sequences, with about 94% as singletons. The sequenced material came from CD4+ T cells from PBMCs. The source of these receptors is a human donor with multiple sclerosis.

The genes are TRBV25-1 and TRBJ2-3; D is tentatively TRBD1 or TRBD2 (6 bases each). The CDR3 runs to 13 residues. Germline CDR1 reads MGHDK; CDR2 reads SYGVNS. V was pared by 6 bases and J by 5 bases, with 12 bases between. CDR3 sequence reads: CASSWGAVDTQYF. CDR3 nucleotides: TGTGCCAGCAGCTGGGGGGCCGTAGATACGCAGTATTTT.

The DNA of the CDR3 is TGCAGTGCTAGAACCTTAGACTCCTACGAGCAGTACTTC. Its translation: CSARTLDSYEQYF. The chain combines TRBV20-1 with TRBJ2-7; D is unresolved. Germline lookup yields CDR1 DFQATT and CDR2 SNEGSKA (reference sequence). This CDR3 spans 13 amino acids. The V and J ends lost 2 bases and 0 bases respectively, with 8 bases between them.

V gene TRBV3-1 combines with J gene TRBJ1-6, with 7 nucleotides matching TRBD1. Germline V gives CDR1 LGHDT, CDR2 YNNKEL (reference sequence). This CDR3 is built from 16 residues. The junction had 8 bases not matched to a gene; V was cut back by 2 bases and J by 7 bases. DNA for the CDR3: TGTGCCAGCAGCCAAACAGGGGAGGCTAGGAATTCACCCCTCCACTTT. This encodes CASSQTGEARNSPLHF.

This chain uses TRBV7-9 with TRBJ2-5; D call uncertain. The germline V and J ends were trimmed by 3 bases and 5 bases, with 10 bases remaining between them. Germline CDR1 is SEHNR and CDR2 is FQNEAQ (reference sequence). This CDR3 contains 13 residues. The chain's CDR3 is CASSFWTLETQYF. In DNA, the CDR3 is TGTGCCAGCAGCTTCTGGACCTTGGAGACCCAGTACTTC.

The CDR3, as DNA: TGTGCCAGCAGCTTCGAGGGGACAGTTAAGAATGAGCAGTTCTTC. This sequence encodes CASSFEGTVKNEQFF. This sequence joins TRBV7-2 and TRBJ2-1; 7 positions agree with TRBD1. There are 15 residues in the CDR3. Germline CDR1 and CDR2: SGHTA and FQGNSA. V gave up 3 bases and J gave up 7 bases; unmatched junction bases: 9.

The gene calls are TRBV30 and TRBJ2-7, with 7 nucleotides matching TRBD1. This CDR3 comprises 14 residues. V lost 2 bases and J lost 0; bases outside the gene matches: 4. Germline CDR1 is GTSNPN and CDR2 is SVGIG (reference sequence). In nucleotides, the CDR3 is TGTGCCTGGAGTCGGGACAGCGGCTCCTACGAGCAGTACTTC. Residues: CAWSRDSGSYEQYF. The full variable domain, in which reference TRBV30 and TRBJ2-7 provide the parts outside the CDR3, is SQTIHQWPATLVQPVGSPLSLECTVEGTSNPNLYWYRQAAGRGLQLLFYSVGIGQISSEVPQNLSASRPQDRQFILSSKKLLLSDSGFYLCAWSRDSGSYEQYFGPGTRLTVT.

The chain joins TRBV5-1 to TRBJ2-7; D unresolved. The CDR3 is made up of 14 amino acids. Trimming took off 0 bases at V and 3 bases at J, with 10 bases between the two ends. Germline CDR1 SGHRS, CDR2 YFSETQ. CDR3 residues: CASSLEVRSYEQYF. The CDR3 DNA reads TGCGCCAGCAGCTTGGAAGTCAGGAGCTACGAGCAGTACTTC.

The chain uses TRBV4-1 and TRBJ2-6; D is unclear. Germline loops: CDR1 MGHRA, CDR2 YSYEKL. Trimming took off 0 bases at V and 0 bases at J, with 6 bases between the two ends. This CDR3 region has 16 residues. The CDR3 nucleotides read TGCGCCAGCAGCCAAGATCAGGACTCTGGGGCCAACGTCCTGACTTTC. Protein sequence: CASSQDQDSGANVLTF.

This chain uses TRBV4-3 with TRBJ1-2, with 7 bases identical to TRBD1. This CDR3 contains 15 residues. The ends lost 0 bases at V and 7 bases at J; junction bases unmatched: 8. Per germline, CDR1 LGHNA and CDR2 YSLEER. In DNA form, the CDR3 reads TGCGCCAGCAGCCAAGATCAAGACAGGGCCGCTGGCTACACCTTC. Amino acid sequence: CASSQDQDRAAGYTF.

This chain uses TRBV20-1 with TRBJ2-7; tentatively, D is TRBD2 (7 bases). Germline CDR1 is DFQATT and CDR2 is SNEGSKA (reference sequence). V was pared by 0 bases and J by 6 bases, with 12 bases between. CDR3 length: 13 amino acids. The CDR3 bases are TGCAGTGCTAGAGATCCGGGGGGCGCCGAGCAGTACTTC. Amino acid sequence: CSARDPGGAEQYF.

V gene TRBV20-1 combines with J gene TRBJ2-3, with TRBD2 matching 12 bases. CDR3 length: 16 amino acids. V shed 1 base and J 3 bases; nucleotides not matched to a gene: 5. Germline assignment: CDR1 DFQATT and CDR2 SNEGSKA (reference sequence). The CDR3 region is CSARVSSGGATDTQYF. CDR3 nucleotides: TGCAGTGCTAGAGTTTCTAGCGGGGGGGCAACAGATACGCAGTATTTT.

The chain carries TRBV12-3 or TRBV12-4 and TRBJ2-4; D might be TRBD1 (5 bases). Between the trimmed V and J ends, which lost 1 base and 0 bases, there was a span of 10 bases. The CDR3 has 16 residues. The CDR3 DNA reads TGTGCCAGCAGTTTAGGGACATCCCTAGCCAAAAACATTCAGTACTTC. It specifies CASSLGTSLAKNIQYF.

The chain combines TRBV27 with TRBJ2-3; 8 bases line up with TRBD2. With V trimmed by 6 bases and J by 1 base, 9 bases remained unmatched. The germline CDR1 and CDR2 sequences are MNHEY and SMNVEV (reference sequence). CDR3 length equals 16 residues. This CDR3 reads CASSRLRGGGTDTQYF. The CDR3 bases are TGTGCCAGCAGCCGGCTCCGGGGGGGCGGCACAGATACGCAGTATTTT.

About this clonotype: The junction departs from germline at one end; a sequencing error may be responsible. The chain uses TRBV29-1 and TRBJ2-5, with a tentative D call TRBD2 (6 bases). The germline CDR1 and CDR2 sequences are SQVTM and ANQGSEA. The CDR3 runs 11 residues. This CDR3 is CAGTLQETQYF. The CDR3 bases are TGTGCCGGGACTCTCCAAGAGACCCAGTACTTC.

The J gene is TRBJ1-1, the V gene TRBV7-9; D gene unclear. The V end lost 5 bases, the J end lost 3 bases, and 13 bases lay between the germline ends. In germline, CDR1 is SEHNR, CDR2 FQNEAQ (reference sequence). The CDR3 loop spans 14 amino acids. CDR3 sequence (DNA): TGTGCCAGCAGCCACGCGTCACGGGACACTGAAGCTTTCTTT. Protein product: CASSHASRDTEAFF.

The J gene is TRBJ2-5, the V gene TRBV5-1, with D perhaps matching TRBD2 (6 bases). Deletions cut 4 bases from V and 4 bases from J, with 14 bases between. The CDR3 totals 14 residues. CDR1 and CDR2 (germline): SGHRS, YFSETQ. The CDR3 DNA sequence: TGCGCCAGCAGCACACCTACCGGGGGAGAGACCCAGTACTTC. Amino acids: CASSTPTGGETQYF.

This clonotype has a single count. This chain joins TRBV20-1 and TRBJ1-5; D unresolved. This CDR3 has 13 residues. Germline V gene lookup returns CDR1 DFQATT and CDR2 SNEGSKA (reference sequence). V lost 1 base, J lost 0 bases, and 4 bases lay in between. In DNA form, the CDR3 reads TGCAGTGCTAGAGGACTTAGCAATCAGCCCCAGCATTTT. Its translation is CSARGLSNQPQHF.

This clonotype was found once. This chain links TRBV4-2 with TRBJ1-3, with 7 bases fitting TRBD1. The V gene's germline CDR1 is LGHNA and CDR2 YNFKEQ. The CDR3 spans 15 residues. V lost 3 bases and J lost 5; bases outside the gene matches: 7. In DNA, the CDR3 is TGTGCCAGCAGCCATCCCGACAGGGATCGAAACACCATATATTTT. Translating gives CASSHPDRDRNTIYF.

This clonotype was observed a handful of times. This chain connects TRBV15 to TRBJ2-5; D is unresolved. Trimming removed 1 base at V and 2 bases at J, with 2 bases between. CDR1 and CDR2 (germline): LNHNV, YYDKDF (reference sequence). The CDR3 is 12 amino acids. The CDR3 DNA reads TGTGCCACCAGCAGAGGTCAAGAGACCCAGTACTTC. Translated, it gives CATSRGQETQYF.

V usage is TRBV20-1 and J usage is TRBJ1-2; tentatively, D is TRBD1 (6 bases). Trimming pared 5 bases from V and 8 bases from J, leaving 18 bases between. Germline V gene data show CDR1 as DFQATT and CDR2 as SNEGSKA (reference sequence). The CDR3 totals 13 residues. The DNA of the CDR3 is TGCAGTGCTCCCCCACAGGGCCCGGGGGGCTACACCTTC. Protein: CSAPPQGPGGYTF.

This chain connects TRBV18 to TRBJ2-1, with 9 bases lining up with TRBD2. Germline CDR1 KGHSH, CDR2 LQKENI. The CDR3 length is 18 residues. The J segment lost 0 bases and the V segment lost 8 bases, leaving 14 bases of the junction unmatched. The CDR3 region is CASPPGIAGESSYNEQFF. DNA of the CDR3: TGTGCCAGCCCCCCGGGAATAGCGGGGGAATCCTCCTACAATGAGCAGTTCTTC.

This sequence joins TRBV28 and TRBJ1-2; D call uncertain. The CDR3 has 15 residues. V was trimmed by 2 bases and J by 9 bases, leaving 19 bases between them. In germline, CDR1 is MDHEN, CDR2 SYDVKM. The CDR3: CASSLPYNAAGRYTF. The CDR3 nucleotides are TGTGCCAGCAGTTTACCCTATAACGCCGCGGGTCGCTACACCTTC.

The rearrangement links TRBV5-1 to TRBJ2-7, with D possibly matching TRBD1 (5 bases). CDR3 length: 14 residues. The V gene's germline CDR1 is SGHRS and CDR2 YFSETQ. Trimming left V 0 bases short and J 5 bases short, with 12 bases between. In DNA form, the CDR3 reads TGCGCCAGCAGCTTGGCCGTAGGGGCCGACGAGCAGTACTTC. It yields the protein CASSLAVGADEQYF.

This clonotype showed up just once. The J gene is TRBJ2-5, the V gene TRBV29-1; weak D call: TRBD1 (7 bases). This CDR3 contains 14 residues. CDR1 is SQVTM and CDR2 is ANQGSEA in the germline V gene. Between the trimmed V and J ends, which lost 6 bases and 0 bases, there was a span of 14 bases. The CDR3 sequence: CSVRTGGYQETQYF. CDR3 nucleotide sequence: TGCAGCGTGAGGACAGGAGGGTACCAAGAGACCCAGTACTTC.